The count of the clone carrying this T cell receptor beta chain is one. This entry is derived from a study of cytomegalovirus exposure and HLA in healthy donors. Germline CDR1 reads SEHNR; CDR2 reads FQNEAQ (reference sequence). The CDR3 extends over 16 amino acids. V gave up 5 bases and J gave up 5 bases; unmatched junction bases: 5. 13 Jbeta primers and 60 Vbeta primers were used for the PCR. Measured with immunoSEQ multiplex PCR; TCRdb has only the in-frame clones, and not every one. Among about 160,000 clones listed, roughly 87% were seen once. Sequenced: PBMCs. V is TRBV7-9 and J is TRBJ1-6; 11 bases are shared with TRBD1. This clonotype originated in a woman aged 30 to 39 in good health and CMV-seronegative. Here the CDR3 reads CASSAGQGANNSPLHF. CDR3 nucleotide sequence: TGTGCCAGCAGCGCAGGACAGGGGGCAAATAATTCACCCCTCCACTTT. The whole variable domain, filled in from reference TRBV7-9 and TRBJ1-6, reads DTGVSQNPRHKITKRGQNVTFRCDPISEHNRLYWYRQTLGQGPEFLTYFQNEAQLEKSRLLSDRFSAERPKGSFSTLEIQRTEQGDSAMYLCASSAGQGANNSPLHFGNGTRLTVT.